The 27 T cell receptor beta chains given below trace back to one sample, sequenced in a study of blood T cell repertoires in COVID-19. TCRdb's copy holds only in-frame clones and misses some; the assay was immunoSEQ multiplex PCR. The sample consists of around 470,000 clones, roughly nine tenths of them appearing once. The material sequenced was peripheral blood. The receptors come from a man between 18 and 35 years old with COVID-19, enrolled during active disease.

This chain uses TRBV15 with TRBJ1-1, with a tentative D call TRBD1 (6 bases). The germline V and J ends were trimmed by 1 base and 7 bases, with 16 bases remaining between them. Germline CDR1 and CDR2: LNHNV and YYDKDF (reference sequence). CDR3 size: 15 residues. The CDR3 bases are TGTGCCACCAGCAGAGGGGCCTGGACAGAGAATGAAGCTTTCTTT. Its protein product is CATSRGAWTENEAFF.

This clone showed up just a few times. CDR3 in amino acids: CASSLGRGYSYEQYF. The CDR3 region has the DNA TGTGCCAGCAGCTTAGGCAGGGGGTACTCCTACGAGCAGTACTTC. The V call is TRBV11-3, the J call TRBJ2-7, with 7 nucleotides matching TRBD1. Looked up from germline, CDR1 is SGHNT and CDR2 is YENEEA. V was clipped by 1 base and J by 0 bases; unmatched bases: 3. CDR3 size: 15 residues.

CDR3 nucleotides: TGTGCCAGCAGTTACTCAAGGACTAGCGCCCACGAGCAGTACTTC. Residues: CASSYSRTSAHEQYF. The chain carries TRBV6-5 and TRBJ2-7, with 9 bases aligning to TRBD2. V lost 0 bases to trimming and J lost 5 bases; unmatched junction nucleotides: 5. Germline values: CDR1 MNHEY, CDR2 SVGAGI. The CDR3 extends over 15 amino acids.

The chain employs TRBV2 and TRBJ1-6; 11 nucleotides match TRBD1. The CDR3 runs 15 residues. V lost 6 bases to trimming and J lost 6 bases; unmatched junction nucleotides: 4. Germline values: CDR1 SNHLY, CDR2 FYNNEI. The CDR3 sequence is CASRTGTGGNSPLHF. CDR3 bases: TGTGCCAGCAGAACCGGGACAGGGGGTAATTCACCCCTCCACTTT.

The chain is built from TRBV7-8 and TRBJ2-2, with 7 nucleotides matching TRBD1. This CDR3 comprises 16 residues. Trimming took 4 bases from V and 8 from J; bases not matched to a gene: 13. Germline V gives CDR1 SGHVS, CDR2 FQNEAQ. The CDR3 loop is CASSSQGLTVGGELFF. In DNA form, the CDR3 reads TGTGCCAGCAGCTCACAGGGGCTGACCGTAGGGGGGGAGCTGTTTTTT.

CDR3 region: CASSEQGVAGNTIYF. The CDR3 DNA is TGTGCCAGCAGTGAACAGGGTGTGGCTGGAAACACCATATATTTT. The V gene is TRBV27, the J gene TRBJ1-3; a weak D match, TRBD1 (6 bases). V was clipped by 5 bases and J by 2 bases, with 13 bases between them. The V gene's germline CDR1 is MNHEY and CDR2 SMNVEV (reference sequence). The CDR3 is 15 amino acids.

This chain links TRBV12-3 or TRBV12-4 with TRBJ2-5; 7 bases map to TRBD2. V shed 3 bases, J shed 7 bases, and the junction held 5 bases outside the gene matches. There are 13 residues in the CDR3. The CDR3, as DNA: TGTGCCAGCAGTTTGATCCCGGGAGGGACCCAGTACTTC. It is translated as CASSLIPGGTQYF.

The J gene is TRBJ2-3, the V gene TRBV7-6; 11 bases are a match to TRBD2. This CDR3 comprises 17 residues. The J segment lost 1 base and the V segment lost 1 base, leaving 4 bases of the junction unmatched. CDR1 is SGHVS and CDR2 is FNYEAQ in the germline V gene. The CDR3 coding sequence is TGTGCCAGCAGCTTAGTTCGACTAGCGGGGCGCACAGATACGCAGTATTTT. It encodes CASSLVRLAGRTDTQYF.

This chain links TRBV5-5 with TRBJ1-1, with TRBD1 identical over 7 bases. The CDR3 extends over 13 amino acids. V trimming: 0 bases; J trimming: 8 bases; junction bases outside the gene matches: 4. Germline V gene data show CDR1 as SGHKS and CDR2 as YYEKEE (reference sequence). The CDR3 region has the DNA TGTGCCAGCAGCTTGGGACAGGGTGTAGAAGCTTTCTTT. This encodes CASSLGQGVEAFF.

The CDR3 DNA sequence: TGTGCCAGTAGTGCCACGGACAGGGTCGAGCAGTACTTC. Its protein is CASSATDRVEQYF. The chain carries TRBV19 and TRBJ2-7, with 8 bases that match TRBD1. With 5 bases clipped from V and 6 bases from J, the junction kept 6 bases outside the gene matches. Germline V gene sequence: CDR1 LNHDA, CDR2 SQIVND (reference sequence). The CDR3 has 13 residues.

The chain uses TRBV30 and TRBJ2-2; 11 bases are a match to TRBD2. Trimming at V came to 7 bases and at J to 5 bases, leaving 12 bases not matched to a gene. Germline values: CDR1 GTSNPN, CDR2 SVGIG (reference sequence). The CDR3 consists of 16 residues. As DNA, the CDR3 is TGTGCCTCACGAAGGCTAGCGGGAGGATATACCGGGGAGCTGTTTTTT. Translation: CASRRLAGGYTGELFF.

The V and J genes are TRBV5-6 and TRBJ2-2; 8 bases line up with TRBD2. The germline V gene encodes CDR1 SGHDT and CDR2 YYEEEE. The V gene end was trimmed by 8 bases and the J gene end by 0 bases; junction bases not matched to a gene: 6. The CDR3 extends over 15 amino acids. The CDR3 loop reads CASTRGLANTGELFF. DNA of the CDR3: TGTGCCAGTACTAGGGGACTAGCGAACACCGGGGAGCTGTTTTTT. Full variable domain (missing parts from reference TRBV5-6 and TRBJ2-2): DAGVTQSPTHLIKTRGQQVTLRCSPKSGHDTVSWYQQALGQGPQFIFQYYEEEERQRGNFPDRFSGHQFPNYSSELNVNALLLGDSALYLCASTRGLANTGELFFGEGSRLTVL.

The chain employs TRBV7-9 and TRBJ1-2; D call uncertain. Deletions cut 5 bases from V and 1 base from J, with 14 bases between. Germline V lookup: CDR1 SEHNR, CDR2 FQNEAQ (reference sequence). The CDR3 consists of 15 residues. The CDR3 DNA is TGTGCCAGCAGCCGAACAGCACGAAGTAACTATGGCTACACCTTC. Protein product: CASSRTARSNYGYTF.

V usage is TRBV4-1 and J usage is TRBJ2-1, with 11 positions matching TRBD1. This CDR3 region has 17 residues. J lost 10 bases, V lost 0 bases, and 11 bases had no gene match. Looked up from germline, CDR1 is MGHRA and CDR2 is YSYEKL. CDR3: CASSQDFLDRGRGEQFF. The CDR3 DNA reads TGCGCCAGCAGCCAAGATTTCCTGGACAGGGGGCGGGGGGAGCAGTTCTTC.

The rearrangement joins TRBV30 to TRBJ2-3; D uncertain. Germline V gene lookup returns CDR1 GTSNPN and CDR2 SVGIG (reference sequence). The CDR3 totals 13 residues. The germline V and J ends were trimmed by 3 bases and 1 base, with 8 bases remaining between them. CDR3: CAWRSPGTDTQYF. CDR3 sequence (DNA): TGTGCCTGGAGAAGTCCGGGCACAGATACGCAGTATTTT.

V is TRBV2 and J is TRBJ2-7; TRBD1 aligns across 9 bases. CDR3 length: 14 residues. The V gene end was trimmed by 6 bases and the J gene end by 3 bases; junction bases not matched to a gene: 6. Germline CDR1 is SNHLY and CDR2 is FYNNEI. The DNA for the CDR3 is TGTGCCAGCAGAAAACAGGGGGCCAACTACGAGCAGTACTTC. This translates into CASRKQGANYEQYF.

This sequence joins TRBV27 and TRBJ2-7, with D possibly matching TRBD1 (8 bases). The CDR3 is 14 residues long. CDR1 MNHEY and CDR2 SMNVEV come from the germline V gene (reference sequence). With 7 bases removed from V and 5 bases from J, the gap between germline ends came to 18 bases. CDR3 nucleotide sequence: TGTGCCAGCACTTCTTACAGGGGGAGGGACGAGCAGTACTTC. It encodes CASTSYRGRDEQYF.

This rearrangement joins TRBV6-5 to TRBJ1-5, with D possibly matching TRBD1 (6 bases). CDR1 MNHEY and CDR2 SVGAGI come from the germline V gene. The V end was cut by 5 bases, the J end by 3 bases, with 11 bases between. CDR3 length: 14 residues. The CDR3: CASSPQGYNQPQHF. The CDR3 nucleotides are TGTGCCAGCAGTCCCCAGGGGTACAATCAGCCCCAGCATTTT.

The rearrangement uses TRBV9 and TRBJ2-1, with a tentative D call TRBD2 (6 bases). Deletions cut 0 bases from V and 7 bases from J, with 11 bases between. The CDR3 consists of 14 residues. Germline assignment: CDR1 SGDLS and CDR2 YYNGEE. The CDR3 is CASSVVGGRNEQFF. Written as DNA, the CDR3 is TGTGCCAGCAGCGTAGTGGGGGGTAGGAATGAGCAGTTCTTC.

This chain links TRBV11-2 with TRBJ1-6; D remains unclear. This CDR3 contains 13 residues. The ends were cut back, 5 bases at V and 6 bases at J, with 8 bases in the middle. Germline V gene lookup returns CDR1 SGHAT and CDR2 FQNNGV. CDR3 protein: CASSMGGNSPLHF. The CDR3 DNA follows: TGTGCCAGCAGCATGGGAGGTAATTCACCCCTCCACTTT.

This rearrangement joins TRBV7-9 to TRBJ2-4; D gene uncertain. Trimming removed 0 bases at V and 10 bases at J, with 19 bases between. CDR3 length: 16 amino acids. Per germline, CDR1 SEHNR and CDR2 FQNEAQ (reference sequence). The CDR3 region has the DNA TGTGCCAGCAGCTTAGCCAGAGGCTTGTATCCGGTTATTCAGTACTTC. Its translation: CASSLARGLYPVIQYF.

In its sample, this clone was seen once. The gene calls are TRBV2 and TRBJ2-7, with 11 positions matching TRBD2. The CDR3 extends over 17 amino acids. After removal of 0 bases from V and 3 bases from J, the junction contained 7 bases not matched to a gene. CDR1 is SNHLY and CDR2 is FYNNEI in the germline V gene. The CDR3 is CASSEALWGLADYEQYF. CDR3 bases: TGTGCCAGCAGTGAAGCATTGTGGGGACTAGCGGACTACGAGCAGTACTTC.

This clone showed up just a few times. This chain uses TRBV5-4 with TRBJ1-6; 7 nucleotides line up with TRBD1. The germline gives CDR1 SGHNT, CDR2 YYREEE (reference sequence). The CDR3 length is 15 residues. V was pared by 4 bases and J by 7 bases, with 8 bases of the junction left unmatched. The CDR3 coding sequence is TGTGCCAGCAGCATCGACAGGGCGACGAATTCACCCCTCCACTTT. It codes for CASSIDRATNSPLHF.

V and J are TRBV3-1 (or the pseudogene TRBV3-2) and TRBJ1-2; 9 bases fit TRBD1. Germline V gene sequence: CDR1 LGHDT, CDR2 YNNKEL (reference sequence). This CDR3 spans 14 amino acids. Unmatched junction bases numbered 8, after V lost 4 bases and J lost 8 bases. Here the CDR3 DNA reads TGTGCCAGCAGCCCCCGAGACAGGGGGGGAGGCTACACCTTC. This sequence encodes CASSPRDRGGGYTF.

This chain joins TRBV5-1 and TRBJ2-3; 11 nucleotides match TRBD2. V dropped 0 bases and J dropped 3; count of bases not matched to a gene: 9. The CDR3 runs to 18 residues. In germline, CDR1 is SGHRS, CDR2 YFSETQ. The CDR3 nucleotides are TGCGCCAGCAGCTTGGAGATAGCGGGGGGGCAGGAGACAGATACGCAGTATTTT. Translation: CASSLEIAGGQETDTQYF.

This clone was recorded a few times. The gene calls are TRBV7-2 and TRBJ2-2; 15 nucleotides match TRBD2. V shed 5 bases, J shed 7 bases, and the junction held 11 bases outside the gene matches. Germline V CDR1 and CDR2: SGHTA, FQGNSA. This CDR3 is 18 amino acids long. The CDR3 DNA follows: TGTGCCAGCAGCCCTTGGACTAGCGGGGGGGCGATTATCGGGGAGCTGTTTTTT. It encodes CASSPWTSGGAIIGELFF.

The J gene is TRBJ2-3, the V gene TRBV18; D unresolved. The CDR3 is 15 amino acids. Germline V gives CDR1 KGHSH, CDR2 LQKENI. Trimming shortened V by 3 bases and J by 2 bases, and 12 bases separated the two germline ends. The CDR3 spells CASSPSRSYTDTQYF. As DNA, the CDR3 is TGTGCCAGCTCACCCTCACGTTCCTACACAGATACGCAGTATTTT. The variable domain in full, with the rest retrieved from reference TRBV18 and TRBJ2-3, is NAGVMQNPRHLVRRRGQEARLRCSPMKGHSHVYWYRQLPEEGLKFMVYLQKENIIDESGMPKERFSAEFPKEGPSILRIQQVVRGDSAAYFCASSPSRSYTDTQYFGPGTRLTVL.